This T cell receptor (beta chain) stems from a study of regulatory T cells in long-lasting Graves disease. General study results and limits: The study found TRBV28, TRBJ1-2 and TRBJ2-5 favored in persistent disease.

For this clonotype: What it recognizes is unknown.

CDR1 and CDR2 (germline): MNHEY, SMNVEV (reference sequence). CDR3 length: 17 amino acids. V lost 6 bases to trimming and J lost 5 bases; unmatched junction nucleotides: 19. The authors built TCR beta libraries using iRepertoire HTBI primers and Arm-PCR of CDR3 regions. TCRdb recomputed calls from the multiplex PCR reads with MiXCR, one row per CDR3 protein. The table records a few hundred thousand distinct CDR3 sequences, around 20% of them present only once. As for time point: newly diagnosed GD, antithyroid drugs for less than 3 months. RNA isolated from PBMCs was used to make the TCR library. The sample consisted of peripheral blood mononuclear cells (PBMCs), taken at new diagnosis, from a patient treated with antithyroid drugs. This clonotype was sampled from a female donor with Graves disease. The chain employs TRBV27 and TRBJ2-7, with 7 bases identical to TRBD2. The CDR3 nucleotides read TGTGCCAGCAGATCCCTGGGACTAACGGGAGTGAAGGACGAGCAGTACTTC. Its translation is CASRSLGLTGVKDEQYF.